A single sample gave rise to the 9 T cell receptor beta chains below, sequenced in a study of cytomegalovirus exposure and HLA in healthy donors. The PCR was carried out with 60 Vbeta primers and 13 Jbeta primers. Libraries were prepared by immunoSEQ multiplex PCR; TCRdb keeps only in-frame clonotypes and omits some of them. The table lists about 120,000 clones, roughly four fifths of them singletons. Sequencing was done on a sample of PBMCs. The source is a man aged 35-49 years in good health and CMV-seronegative.

V gene TRBV5-6 combines with J gene TRBJ1-1; 8 positions agree with TRBD1. The CDR3 runs 14 residues. V shed 4 bases, J shed 5 bases, and the junction held 7 bases outside the gene matches. Germline lookup yields CDR1 SGHDT and CDR2 YYEEEE. The CDR3 spells CASSPGTGPTEAFF. CDR3 nucleotide sequence: TGTGCCAGCAGCCCCGGGACAGGACCAACTGAAGCTTTCTTT.

V is TRBV18 and J is TRBJ1-5; 7 bases are a match to TRBD1. Germline values: CDR1 KGHSH, CDR2 LQKENI. The CDR3 is 13 amino acids. The V gene end was trimmed by 8 bases and the J gene end by 4 bases; junction bases not matched to a gene: 5. The CDR3 coding sequence is TGTGCCAGCCGAGGGACAGAAAATCAGCCCCAGCATTTT. Protein sequence: CASRGTENQPQHF.

This chain connects TRBV11-2 to TRBJ2-5; D is unclear. The CDR3 loop spans 16 amino acids. The V end was cut by 0 bases, the J end by 11 bases, with 22 bases between. The germline CDR1 and CDR2 sequences are SGHAT and FQNNGV. The CDR3 loop reads CASSLDTGATTYGQYF. The CDR3 coding sequence is TGTGCCAGCAGCTTAGATACGGGTGCTACCACCTATGGGCAGTACTTC. Complete variable domain (other parts from reference TRBV11-2 and TRBJ2-5): EAGVAQSPRYKIIEKRQSVAFWCNPISGHATLYWYQQILGQGPKLLIQFQNNGVVDDSQLPKDRFSAERLKGVDSTLKIQPAKLEDSAVYLCASSLDTGATTYGQYFGPGTRLLVL.

This chain connects TRBV14 to TRBJ2-1; weak D call: TRBD1 (6 bases). With 4 bases removed from V and 13 bases from J, the gap between germline ends came to 20 bases. There are 14 residues in the CDR3. CDR1 SGHDN and CDR2 FVKESK come from the germline V gene. The CDR3 protein is CASSPTGPTNSQFF. Here the CDR3 DNA reads TGTGCCAGCAGCCCTACAGGGCCGACCAACAGTCAGTTCTTC. Complete variable domain (other parts from reference TRBV14 and TRBJ2-1): EAGVTQFPSHSVIEKGQTVTLRCDPISGHDNLYWYRRVMGKEIKFLLHFVKESKQDESGMPNNRFLAERTGGTYSTLKVQPAELEDSGVYFCASSPTGPTNSQFFGPGTRLTVL.

This chain links TRBV28 with TRBJ1-2, with 7 bases that match TRBD1. The CDR3 totals 15 residues. J was trimmed by 6 bases and V by 5 bases; bases with no gene match: 12. The germline CDR1 and CDR2 sequences are MDHEN and SYDVKM. The CDR3 coding sequence is TGTGCCAGCAGTCCCTGGACAGGACCGGAGGATGGCTACACCTTC. This codes for CASSPWTGPEDGYTF.

The chain is built from TRBV12-1 and TRBJ2-1; TRBD2, the table's D call, was not compared with the DNA. TRBV12-1 is a known pseudogene. The CDR3 is made up of 16 amino acids. CDR3 in DNA: TGTGCCAGCAGCCCGGAGACTAGCGGGGGGTTCAATGAGCAGTTCTTC. It yields the protein CASSPETSGGFNEQFF.

About this clone: The same CDR3 is also encoded by other DNA sequences in this sample. The chain uses TRBV5-1 and TRBJ2-5; 9 bases align to TRBD2. V shed 2 bases, J shed 2 bases, and the junction held 1 base outside the gene matches. The CDR3 length is 14 residues. Germline V gene sequence: CDR1 SGHRS, CDR2 YFSETQ. The CDR3 DNA reads TGCGCCAGCAGCTTAGGACTAGCGCAAGAGACCCAGTACTTC. Its translation is CASSLGLAQETQYF. The full variable domain, completed using reference TRBV5-1 and TRBJ2-5, is KAGVTQTPRYLIKTRGQQVTLSCSPISGHRSVSWYQQTPGQGLQFLFEYFSETQRNKGNFPGRFSGRQFSNSRSEMNVSTLELGDSALYLCASSLGLAQETQYFGPGTRLLVL.

The chain is built from TRBV10-1 and TRBJ2-1; D might be TRBD1 (6 bases). Trimming removed 6 bases from V and 12 bases from J, with 15 bases in between. Germline V CDR1 and CDR2: WNHNN, SYGVQD (reference sequence). CDR3 length: 12 amino acids. The CDR3 bases are TGCGCCAGCAGAAGAGGGGGTACAGGGCAGTTCTTC. Its protein product is CASRRGGTGQFF.

J is TRBJ1-4 and V is TRBV20-1; no reliable D call. The CDR3 covers 11 residues. Germline-derived CDR1 and CDR2 are DFQATT and SNEGSKA (reference sequence). Trimming removed 8 bases at V and 8 bases at J, with 12 bases between. The CDR3 here is CSPRAKEKLFF. The CDR3 region has the DNA TGCAGTCCGAGGGCGAAGGAAAAACTGTTTTTT.